This T cell receptor (beta chain) emerged from a study of T cells after yellow fever vaccination (dated by TCRdb to between 2018 and 2021). General notes on the study: Libraries from fractions with low cell numbers were prepared with the SMART-Seq v4 Ultra Low Input RNA kit. Bulk TCR alpha and beta repertoires were sequenced longitudinally to track T-cell clones before and after primary and booster YFV17D yellow fever vaccination. Two healthy male donors made up the cohort, one aged 18 to 29 years and the other aged 30 to 40 years. Bulk PBMC replicates and cell subsets were isolated from blood drawn at multiple timepoints before and after both primary and secondary immunization. General study outcomes and caveats: The secondary T-cell response was weaker than the primary response but faster, peaking on day 5 instead of day 15. A small share of clonotypes was detected in both CD4 and CD8 compartments, with the overlap likely arising from convergent recombination. Computational filtering was required because FACS-sorted repertoires could contain abundant contaminating clonotypes from the bulk population. After the booster, most of the clones that had expanded following primary vaccination were detected again (almost 98% of CD4 and roughly nine tenths of CD8), which suggests that memory was broadly maintained. Because the study included only two donors, the extent to which the findings can be generalized is limited.

What this sample's treatment or condition label stands for: live attenuated yellow fever vaccine strain. At every blood-draw timepoint, two biological replicates of bulk PBMCs were collected. A standard Ficoll-Paque protocol was used to isolate PBMCs from peripheral blood. TriZol was used to extract RNA from bulk PBMCs, CD4 and CD8 fractions, and dextramer-positive and dextramer-negative fractions. About this clonotype itself: What this receptor recognizes is not known. There are no base qualities to consult, and no much larger clone falls within one base.

Synthesis of TCR cDNA relied on 5'RACE template switching, a step that introduced a universal primer site along with unique molecular identifiers. Priming of cDNA synthesis was performed from both the TCR alpha and TCR beta constant segments. Libraries were amplified in two PCR steps, with sample barcodes and sequencing adapters added in the second step. Sequencing of libraries was done on Illumina HiSeq 2500 (2x100 bp) or NovaSeq (2x150 bp). In the paper's pipeline: Reads were demultiplexed and collapsed into UMI consensus sequences with MIGEC, and V(D)J alignment was performed with MiXCR. Using edgeR on replicate PBMC samples, clonotypes were called vaccine-responding if FDR was below 0.01 and the log2 fold change was above 5 up to day 15. Each bulk clonotype was labeled CD4 or CD8 based on which sequenced repertoire, CD4 or CD8, contained the clonotype at higher abundance. TCRdb reworked the public reads: Q25 trimming with fastp, MiXCR clone assembly, productive beta chains retained. Rows with a matching CDR3 protein are joined into one entry that keeps the most common DNA and genes. These V and J calls derive from TCRdb rather than the authors' analysis. This sample is represented by some 390,000 distinct CDR3 sequences; approximately 5.7% of them were singletons. The ten biggest clones cover 14% to 15% of the sample.

The sequence was obtained from a man aged 25 to 45 who received the YFV17D yellow fever vaccine. This specimen consisted of PBMCs, obtained 5 days after the yellow fever booster vaccination.

The CDR3 here reads CASSMDFGVGNTDTQYF. The nucleotides read TGTGCCAGCAGTATGGATTTTGGGGTAGGGAACACAGATACGCAGTATTTT. The sequence joins TRBV12-3 or TRBV12-4 to TRBJ2-3, with the D gene uncertain. The CDR3 holds 17 amino acids from the cysteine to the phenylalanine. CDR3 DNA is the only sequence kept; it has 51 bases, read in frame from the first base. V gives up 5 bases and J gives up 2 bases, and the segment between their germline ends measures 20 bases.